One sample yielded the 8 T cell receptor beta chains listed below, sequenced in a study of blood T cell repertoires in COVID-19. Method: immunoSEQ multiplex PCR; TCRdb's copy keeps in-frame clones and lacks some. Of about 210,000 clones detected, 88% appear once; the ten largest clones hold 1.7%. The sequencing sample was made of peripheral blood. These receptors originate from a man aged 70-80 years with acute or convalescent COVID-19.

The J gene is TRBJ2-3, the V gene TRBV19, with 13 bases that match TRBD2. The CDR3 has 14 residues. V lost 9 bases and J lost 4; bases outside the gene matches: 4. Germline assignment: CDR1 LNHDA and CDR2 SQIVND (reference sequence). In nucleotides, the CDR3 is TGTGCCAGCAGACTAGCGGGAGGCCCAGATACGCAGTATTTT. It encodes CASRLAGGPDTQYF.

The J gene is TRBJ1-1, the V gene TRBV6-2 or TRBV6-3, with a weak D call TRBD1 (5 bases). Germline V gene sequence: CDR1 MNHEY, CDR2 SVGEGT. The CDR3 spans 15 residues. V dropped 5 bases and J dropped 0 bases, with 13 bases sitting between them. DNA of the CDR3: TGTGCCAGCAGTAGACAGCTCATTATGAACACTGAAGCTTTCTTT. It yields the protein CASSRQLIMNTEAFF.

The gene calls are TRBV19 and TRBJ2-2; 12 nucleotides agree with TRBD1. From germline, CDR1 is LNHDA and CDR2 SQIVND (reference sequence). CDR3 size: 15 residues. With 6 bases clipped from V and 4 bases from J, the junction kept 3 bases outside the gene matches. CDR3 nucleotides: TGTGCCAGTAGGGGACAGGGGGCTGTCACCGGGGAGCTGTTTTTT. It specifies CASRGQGAVTGELFF.

This chain joins TRBV9 and TRBJ2-1; perhaps TRBD2 as D (6 bases). Trimming shortened V by 4 bases and J by 1 base, and 18 bases separated the two germline ends. CDR1 SGDLS and CDR2 YYNGEE come from the germline V gene. The CDR3 totals 17 residues. The CDR3 DNA is TGTGCCAGCAGCCCCTTGGGTAGCGGAGATTCCTACAATGAGCAGTTCTTC. Amino acids: CASSPLGSGDSYNEQFF.

The chain combines TRBV13 with TRBJ2-5; 13 bases line up with TRBD2. V lost 0 bases to trimming and J lost 0 bases; unmatched junction nucleotides: 1. Germline V gene sequence: CDR1 PRHDT, CDR2 FYEKMQ (reference sequence). The CDR3 totals 17 residues. The CDR3 DNA sequence: TGTGCCAGCAGCTTAGGGACTAGCGGGAGGAACCAAGAGACCCAGTACTTC. It encodes CASSLGTSGRNQETQYF.

The CDR3 reads CASSGLAGGGGETQYF. The CDR3 bases are TGTGCCAGTAGTGGACTAGCGGGAGGAGGTGGAGAGACCCAGTACTTC. The J gene is TRBJ2-5, the V gene TRBV19, with 14 bases lining up with TRBD2. CDR1 is LNHDA and CDR2 is SQIVND in the germline V gene (reference sequence). The CDR3 sequence is 16 residues long. The junction had 6 bases not matched to a gene; V was cut back by 5 bases and J by 4 bases. Full variable domain (remainder filled in from reference TRBV19 and TRBJ2-5): DGGITQSPKYLFRKEGQNVTLSCEQNLNHDAMYWYRQDPGQGLRLIYYSQIVNDFQKGDIAEGYSVSREKKESFPLTVTSAQKNPTAFYLCASSGLAGGGGETQYFGPGTRLLVL.

This clone was seen a handful of times. Other DNA sequences within the sample encode an identical CDR3. The chain is built from TRBV2 and TRBJ1-1; maybe TRBD1 (6 bases). V was trimmed by 5 bases and J by 2 bases, leaving 9 bases between them. This CDR3 region has 13 residues. The V gene's germline CDR1 is SNHLY and CDR2 FYNNEI. The CDR3 sequence is CASSSDSNTEAFF. CDR3 nucleotides: TGTGCCAGCAGTTCGGACAGTAACACTGAAGCTTTCTTT.

The gene calls are TRBV3-1 (or the pseudogene TRBV3-2) and TRBJ2-6, with 9 bases matching TRBD1. Germline lookup yields CDR1 LGHDT and CDR2 YNNKEL (reference sequence). V trimming: 3 bases; J trimming: 1 base; junction bases outside the gene matches: 4. This CDR3 has 17 residues. The CDR3: CASSQGDRASGANVLTF. In DNA, the CDR3 is TGTGCCAGCAGCCAGGGGGACAGGGCTTCTGGGGCCAACGTCCTGACTTTC.